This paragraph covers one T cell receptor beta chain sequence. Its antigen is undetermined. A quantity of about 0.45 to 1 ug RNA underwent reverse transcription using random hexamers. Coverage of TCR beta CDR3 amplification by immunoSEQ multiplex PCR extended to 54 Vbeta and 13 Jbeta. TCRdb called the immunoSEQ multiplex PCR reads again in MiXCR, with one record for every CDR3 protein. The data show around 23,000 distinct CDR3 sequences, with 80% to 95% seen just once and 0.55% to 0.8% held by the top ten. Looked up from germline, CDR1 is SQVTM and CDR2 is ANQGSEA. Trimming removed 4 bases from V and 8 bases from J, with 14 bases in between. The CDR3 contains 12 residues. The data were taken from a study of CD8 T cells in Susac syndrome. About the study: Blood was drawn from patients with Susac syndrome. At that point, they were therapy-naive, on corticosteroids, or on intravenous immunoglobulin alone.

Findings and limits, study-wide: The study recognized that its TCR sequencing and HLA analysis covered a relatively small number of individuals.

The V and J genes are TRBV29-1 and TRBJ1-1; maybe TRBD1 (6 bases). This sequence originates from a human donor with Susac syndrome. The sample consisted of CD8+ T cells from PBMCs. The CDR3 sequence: CSVGYRVGEAFF. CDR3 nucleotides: TGCAGCGTTGGTTACAGGGTCGGCGAAGCTTTCTTT.